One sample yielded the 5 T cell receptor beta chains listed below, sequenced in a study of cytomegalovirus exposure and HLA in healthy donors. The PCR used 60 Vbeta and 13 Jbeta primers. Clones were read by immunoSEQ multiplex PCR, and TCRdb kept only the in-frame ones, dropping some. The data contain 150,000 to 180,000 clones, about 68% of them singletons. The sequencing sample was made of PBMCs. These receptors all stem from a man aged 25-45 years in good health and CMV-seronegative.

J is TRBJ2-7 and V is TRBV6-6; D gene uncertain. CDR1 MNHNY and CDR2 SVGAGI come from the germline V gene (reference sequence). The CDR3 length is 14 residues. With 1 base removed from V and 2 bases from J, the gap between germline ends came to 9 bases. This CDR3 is CASSYYNRAYEQYF. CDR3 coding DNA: TGTGCCAGCAGTTACTACAACCGGGCCTACGAGCAGTACTTC.

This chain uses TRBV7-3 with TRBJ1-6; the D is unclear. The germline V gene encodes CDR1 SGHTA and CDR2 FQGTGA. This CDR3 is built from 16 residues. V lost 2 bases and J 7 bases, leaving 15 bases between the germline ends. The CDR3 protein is CASSLFRAADNSPLHF. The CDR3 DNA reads TGTGCCAGCAGCTTATTCCGAGCGGCAGACAATTCACCCCTCCACTTT.

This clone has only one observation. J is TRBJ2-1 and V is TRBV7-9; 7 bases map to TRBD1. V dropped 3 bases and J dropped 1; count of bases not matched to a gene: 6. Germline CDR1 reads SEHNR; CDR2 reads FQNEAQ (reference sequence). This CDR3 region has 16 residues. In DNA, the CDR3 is TGTGCCAGCAGCTTCACGACAGGGCCATCCTACAATGAGCAGTTCTTC. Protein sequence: CASSFTTGPSYNEQFF.

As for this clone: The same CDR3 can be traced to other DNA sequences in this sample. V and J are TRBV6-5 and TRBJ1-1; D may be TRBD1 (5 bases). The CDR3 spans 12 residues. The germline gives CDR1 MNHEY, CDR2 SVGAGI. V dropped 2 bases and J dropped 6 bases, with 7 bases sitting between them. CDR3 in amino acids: CASSYRGSEAFF. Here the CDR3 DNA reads TGTGCCAGCAGTTACCGGGGGTCTGAAGCTTTCTTT.

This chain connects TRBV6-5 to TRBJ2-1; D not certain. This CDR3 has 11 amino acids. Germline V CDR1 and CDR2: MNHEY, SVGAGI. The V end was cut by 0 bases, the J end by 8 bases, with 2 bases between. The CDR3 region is CASSYSDEQFF. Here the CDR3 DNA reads TGTGCCAGCAGTTACTCCGATGAGCAGTTCTTC.